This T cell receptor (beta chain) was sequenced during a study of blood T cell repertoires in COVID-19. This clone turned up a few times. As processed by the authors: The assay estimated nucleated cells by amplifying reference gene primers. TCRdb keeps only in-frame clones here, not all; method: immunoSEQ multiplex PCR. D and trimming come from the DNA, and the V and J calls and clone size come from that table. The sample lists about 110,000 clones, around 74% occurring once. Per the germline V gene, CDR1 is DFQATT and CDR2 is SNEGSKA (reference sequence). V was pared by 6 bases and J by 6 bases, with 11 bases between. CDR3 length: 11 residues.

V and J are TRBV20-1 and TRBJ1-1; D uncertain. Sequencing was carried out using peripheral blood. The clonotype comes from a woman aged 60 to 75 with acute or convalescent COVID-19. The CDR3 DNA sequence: TGCAGTGCCCGCCACTCGTCTGAAGCTTTCTTT. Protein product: CSARHSSEAFF.